This TCR beta chain emerged from a study of T cells in Graves' hyperthyroidism and ophthalmopathy. From RNA transcripts, TCR beta CDR3 regions were amplified. The HTBI primer set was used in a first-round RT-PCR of the TCR CDR3. A single record per CDR3 protein comes from TCRdb applying MiXCR to the multiplex PCR reads. Counted here are around 620,000 distinct CDR3 sequences, around 15% occurring once; the ten biggest clones make up about 3.8%. With regard to this clonotype: Its antigen is not identified.

V was clipped by 3 bases and J by 4 bases, with 12 bases between them. CDR3 length: 14 amino acids. Germline CDR1 DFQATT, CDR2 SNEGSKA (reference sequence). The definition of stable Graves' hyperthyroidism was no ophthalmopathy progression within 18 months. Hyperthyroidism was newly diagnosed in patients aged 18 to 65 (duration under 2 months). Uncontrolled infection, other autoimmune disease, pregnancy or lactation excluded patients. Study-wide results and limits: Also found in blood were most expanded thyroid clonotypes above 0.001.

The chain employs TRBV20-1 and TRBJ2-2; weak D call: TRBD1 (5 bases). Source material: blood. This sequence was found in a woman under 40 with Graves' hyperthyroidism. For the CDR3, the DNA is TGCAGTGCTAGCGGCCCAGGGATCACCGGGGAGCTGTTTTTT. Protein sequence: CSASGPGITGELFF.